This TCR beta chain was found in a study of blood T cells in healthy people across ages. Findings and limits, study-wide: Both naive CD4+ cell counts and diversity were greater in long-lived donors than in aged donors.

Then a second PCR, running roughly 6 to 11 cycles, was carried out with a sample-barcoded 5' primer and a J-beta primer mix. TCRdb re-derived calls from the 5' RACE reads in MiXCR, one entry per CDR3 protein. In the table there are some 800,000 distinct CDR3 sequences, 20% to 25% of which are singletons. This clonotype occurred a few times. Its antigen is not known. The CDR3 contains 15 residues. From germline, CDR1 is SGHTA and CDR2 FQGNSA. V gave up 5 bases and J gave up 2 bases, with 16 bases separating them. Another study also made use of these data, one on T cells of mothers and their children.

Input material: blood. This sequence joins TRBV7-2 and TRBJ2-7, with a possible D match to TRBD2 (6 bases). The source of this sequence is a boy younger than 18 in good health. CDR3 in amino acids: CASSPRTITAYEQYF. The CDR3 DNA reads TGTGCCAGCAGCCCAAGGACTATTACTGCCTACGAGCAGTACTTC.